Sequencing of this T cell receptor (beta chain) was carried out in a study of T cells after yellow fever vaccination. Study in general: Low-cell-number fractions underwent preparation using SMART-Seq v4 Ultra Low Input. Findings and caveats of the study: The booster saw the reappearance of most primary-vaccination clones (approximately 97% CD4, around 88% CD8).

This CDR3 is built from 15 residues. CDR1 and CDR2 from the germline V gene are LGHNT and FRNRAP. The V gene lost 1 base and the J gene lost 3 bases, with 12 bases spanning the gap. For TCR, cDNA came from 5'RACE template switching, which added a universal primer site and UMIs. Each CDR3 protein is one row after TCRdb ran MiXCR on the 5' RACE reads. The sample has more than 65,000 distinct CDR3 sequences; roughly 6% are singletons. The table lists this clonotype with many counts. Its specificity is not known. This chain joins TRBV12-5 and TRBJ1-1, with D maybe TRBD1 (5 bases). The TCR comes from a man younger than 30 who received the YFV17D yellow fever vaccine. Here the sequenced sample was CD4+ T cells sorted from PBMCs, taken about 2 weeks after the first yellow fever vaccination. The CDR3 spells CASGLARGEDTEAFF. The CDR3 DNA is TGTGCTAGTGGTTTGGCCCGGGGGGAAGACACTGAAGCTTTCTTT.